This section outlines one T cell receptor (beta chain) sequence together with its context. What it binds is unknown. Researchers partitioned CD4+ cells into CD45RA+ naive and CD45RA-negative memory subsets. The data derive from a study of shared clonotypes between healthy human individuals. General study results and limits: Researchers sampled blood only, noting tissue repertoires likely differ.

Only in-frame clones appear in the TCRdb table, and some are missing; sequencing was by immunoSEQ multiplex PCR. The sample lists roughly 700,000 clones, around 72% occurring once. CDR3 length: 14 amino acids. Germline V gene lookup returns CDR1 SGHRS and CDR2 YFSETQ. V shed 1 base, J shed 1 base, and the junction held 2 bases outside the gene matches. The chain combines TRBV5-1 with TRBJ2-7; 7 positions match TRBD1. The sample consisted of memory CD4+ T cells sorted from blood. Subset specified: CD45RA-negative fraction. This TCR derives from a woman under 40 in good health. CDR3 nucleotides: TGCGCCAGCAGCTTGCCGGGACAGTCCTACGAGCAGTACTTC. Protein sequence: CASSLPGQSYEQYF.